This T cell receptor (beta chain) appears in the sequencing data of a study of blood T cell repertoires in COVID-19. Study details: COVID-19 samples, acute and convalescent, were from the United States, Italy and Spain. T cells, B-cell-depleted T cells, or PBMCs supplied cDNA or gDNA.

CDR1 and CDR2 (germline): MDHEN, SYDVKM. V was pared by 7 bases and J by 7 bases, with 27 bases of the junction left unmatched. This CDR3 comprises 21 residues. In the source study's methods: Counts of nucleated cells, estimated from reference gene primer amplification, were obtained. The protocol was immunoSEQ multiplex PCR, while the TCRdb copy is restricted to in-frame clones and leaves out a portion. Clone size and V and J calls were adopted from that table, with D and trimming inferred from the DNA. Among about 9,000 clones listed, less than 85% were seen once. Material: peripheral blood. The V call is TRBV28, the J call TRBJ2-1; 11 nucleotides line up with TRBD2. The receptor was isolated from a human donor with active COVID-19. The donor label of this sample is uncertain. The CDR3 coding sequence is TGTGCCAGCAATAGAAGGAAAGGGGGGATAGCGGGAGGGCCCTCGAGGAATGAGCAGTTCTTC. It codes for CASNRRKGGIAGGPSRNEQFF.